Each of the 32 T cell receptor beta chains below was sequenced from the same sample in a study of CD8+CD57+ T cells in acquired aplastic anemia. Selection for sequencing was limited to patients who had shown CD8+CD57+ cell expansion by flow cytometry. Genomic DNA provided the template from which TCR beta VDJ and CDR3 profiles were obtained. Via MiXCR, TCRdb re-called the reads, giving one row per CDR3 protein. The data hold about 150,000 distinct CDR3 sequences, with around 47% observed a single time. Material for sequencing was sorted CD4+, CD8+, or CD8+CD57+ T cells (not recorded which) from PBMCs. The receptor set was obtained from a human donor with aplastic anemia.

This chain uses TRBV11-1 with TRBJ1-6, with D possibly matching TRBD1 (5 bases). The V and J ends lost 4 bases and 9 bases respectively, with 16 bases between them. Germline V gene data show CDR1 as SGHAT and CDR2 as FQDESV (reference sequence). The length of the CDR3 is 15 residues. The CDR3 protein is CASSSKDIPGSPLHF. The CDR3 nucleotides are TGTGCCAGCAGCTCCAAGGACATACCAGGTTCACCCCTCCACTTT.

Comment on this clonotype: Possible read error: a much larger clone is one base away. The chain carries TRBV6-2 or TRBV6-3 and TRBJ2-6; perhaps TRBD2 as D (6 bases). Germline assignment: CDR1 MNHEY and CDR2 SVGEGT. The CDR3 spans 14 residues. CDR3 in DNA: TGTGCCAGCACGGGGGAACCTGGGGCCAACGCCCTGACTTTC. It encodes CASTGEPGANALTF.

The CDR3 sequence is CASSEGGGDGYTF. CDR3 nucleotide sequence: TGTGCCAGCAGTGAAGGGGGGGGAGATGGCTACACCTTC. The chain has TRBV2 and TRBJ1-2, with TRBD1 as a possible D gene (5 bases). V was trimmed by 1 base and J by 6 bases, leaving 9 bases between them. The CDR3 has 13 amino acids. In germline, CDR1 is SNHLY, CDR2 FYNNEI.

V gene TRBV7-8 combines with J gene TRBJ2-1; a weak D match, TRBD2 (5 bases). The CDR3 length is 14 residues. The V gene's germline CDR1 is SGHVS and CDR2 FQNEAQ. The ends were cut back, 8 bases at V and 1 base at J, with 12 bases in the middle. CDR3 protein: CASRKLDSYNEQFF. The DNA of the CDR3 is TGTGCCAGCCGGAAACTAGATTCCTACAATGAGCAGTTCTTC.

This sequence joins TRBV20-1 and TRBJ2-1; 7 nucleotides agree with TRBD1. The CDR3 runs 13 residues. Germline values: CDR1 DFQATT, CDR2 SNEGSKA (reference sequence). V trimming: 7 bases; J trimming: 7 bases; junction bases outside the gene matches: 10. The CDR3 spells CSVWGPRGNEQFF. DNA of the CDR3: TGCAGTGTTTGGGGCCCCAGGGGGAATGAGCAGTTCTTC.

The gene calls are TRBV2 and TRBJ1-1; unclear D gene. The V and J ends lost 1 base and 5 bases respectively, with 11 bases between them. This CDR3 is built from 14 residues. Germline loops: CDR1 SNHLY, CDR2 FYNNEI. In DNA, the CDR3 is TGTGCCAGCAGTGAAGTGCTCGTGGGGACTGAAGCTTTCTTT. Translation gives CASSEVLVGTEAFF.

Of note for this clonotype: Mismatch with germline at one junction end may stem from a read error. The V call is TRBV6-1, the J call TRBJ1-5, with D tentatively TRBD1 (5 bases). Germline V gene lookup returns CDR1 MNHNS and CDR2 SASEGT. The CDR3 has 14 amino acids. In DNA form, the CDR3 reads TGTGCCAGCTGTGAGGGGCGGTTCATCCAGCCCCAGCATTTT. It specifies CASCEGRFIQPQHF.

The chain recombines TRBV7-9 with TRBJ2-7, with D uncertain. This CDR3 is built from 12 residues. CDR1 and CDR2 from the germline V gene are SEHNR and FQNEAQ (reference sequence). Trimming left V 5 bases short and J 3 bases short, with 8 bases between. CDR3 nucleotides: TGTGCCAGCAGCATTGGTGTCTACGAGCAGTACTTC. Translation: CASSIGVYEQYF. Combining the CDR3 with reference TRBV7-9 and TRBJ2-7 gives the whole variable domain DTGVSQNPRHKITKRGQNVTFRCDPISEHNRLYWYRQTLGQGPEFLTYFQNEAQLEKSRLLSDRFSAERPKGSFSTLEIQRTEQGDSAMYLCASSIGVYEQYFGPGTRLTVT.

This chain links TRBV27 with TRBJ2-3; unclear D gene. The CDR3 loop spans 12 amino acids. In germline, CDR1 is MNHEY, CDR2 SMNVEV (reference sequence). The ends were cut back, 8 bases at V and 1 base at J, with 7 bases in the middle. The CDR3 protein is CASGVCTDTQYF. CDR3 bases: TGTGCCAGCGGGGTATGCACAGATACGCAGTATTTT.

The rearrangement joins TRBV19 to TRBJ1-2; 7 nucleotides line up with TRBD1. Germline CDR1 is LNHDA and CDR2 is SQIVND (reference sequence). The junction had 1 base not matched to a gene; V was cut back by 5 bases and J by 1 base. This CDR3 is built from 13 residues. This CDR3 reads CASSSGGNYGYTF. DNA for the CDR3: TGTGCCAGTAGTTCAGGGGGTAACTATGGCTACACCTTC. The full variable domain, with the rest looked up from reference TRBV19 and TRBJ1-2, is DGGITQSPKYLFRKEGQNVTLSCEQNLNHDAMYWYRQDPGQGLRLIYYSQIVNDFQKGDIAEGYSVSREKKESFPLTVTSAQKNPTAFYLCASSSGGNYGYTFGSGTRLTVV.

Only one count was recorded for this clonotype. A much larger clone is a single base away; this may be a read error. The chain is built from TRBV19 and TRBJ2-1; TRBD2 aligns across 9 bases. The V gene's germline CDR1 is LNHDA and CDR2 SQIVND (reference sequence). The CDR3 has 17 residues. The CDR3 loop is CASSIDSAGGSYSEQFF. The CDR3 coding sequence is TGTGCCAGTAGTATAGATTCAGCGGGAGGCTCCTACAGTGAGCAGTTCTTC.

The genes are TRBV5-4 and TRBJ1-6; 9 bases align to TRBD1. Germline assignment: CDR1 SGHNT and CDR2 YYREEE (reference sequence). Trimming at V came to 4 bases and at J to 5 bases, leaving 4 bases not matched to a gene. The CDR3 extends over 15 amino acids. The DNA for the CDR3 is TGTGCCAGCAGCATGGGACAGGGTGATAATTCACCCCTCCACTTT. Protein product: CASSMGQGDNSPLHF.

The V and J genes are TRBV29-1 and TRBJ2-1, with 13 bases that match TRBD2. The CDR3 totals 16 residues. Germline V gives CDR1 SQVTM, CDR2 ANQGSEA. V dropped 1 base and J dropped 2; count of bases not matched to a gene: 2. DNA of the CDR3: TGCAGCGTTGAAGGGACTAGCGGGGGTACCTACAATGAGCAGTTCTTC. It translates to CSVEGTSGGTYNEQFF.

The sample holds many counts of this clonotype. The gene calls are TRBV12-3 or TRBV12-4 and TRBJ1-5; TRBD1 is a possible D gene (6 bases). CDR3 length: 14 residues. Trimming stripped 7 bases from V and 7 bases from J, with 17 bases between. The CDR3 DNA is TGTGCCAGCACCAAGGGGGTGGCAGGGCAGCCCCAGCATTTT. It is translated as CASTKGVAGQPQHF.

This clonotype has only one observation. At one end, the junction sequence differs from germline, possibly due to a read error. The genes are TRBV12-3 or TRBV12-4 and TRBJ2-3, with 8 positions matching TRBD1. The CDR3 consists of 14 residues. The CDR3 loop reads CASSNRGSTDTRYF. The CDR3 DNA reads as TGTGCCAGCAGTAACAGGGGGAGCACAGATACGCGGTATTTT.

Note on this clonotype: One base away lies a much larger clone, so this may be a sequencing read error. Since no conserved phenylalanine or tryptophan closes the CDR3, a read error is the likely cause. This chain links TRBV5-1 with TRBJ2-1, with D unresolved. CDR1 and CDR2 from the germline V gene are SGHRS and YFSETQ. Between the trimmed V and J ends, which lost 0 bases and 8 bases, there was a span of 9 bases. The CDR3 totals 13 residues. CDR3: CASSLDRLDEQFL. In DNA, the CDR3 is TGCGCCAGCAGCTTGGATAGACTTGATGAGCAGTTCCTC.

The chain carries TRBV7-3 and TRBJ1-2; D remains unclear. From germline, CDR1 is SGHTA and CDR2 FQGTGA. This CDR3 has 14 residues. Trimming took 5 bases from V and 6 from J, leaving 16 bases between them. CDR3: CASSPDGQYDGYTF. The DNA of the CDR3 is TGTGCCAGCAGCCCTGACGGGCAGTATGATGGCTACACCTTC.

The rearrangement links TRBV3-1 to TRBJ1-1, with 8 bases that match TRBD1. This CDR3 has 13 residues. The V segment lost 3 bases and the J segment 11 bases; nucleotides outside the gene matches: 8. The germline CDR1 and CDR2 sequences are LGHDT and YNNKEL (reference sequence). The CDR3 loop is CASSHQTGANAFF. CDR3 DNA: TGTGCCAGCAGCCACCAGACAGGGGCAAATGCTTTCTTT.

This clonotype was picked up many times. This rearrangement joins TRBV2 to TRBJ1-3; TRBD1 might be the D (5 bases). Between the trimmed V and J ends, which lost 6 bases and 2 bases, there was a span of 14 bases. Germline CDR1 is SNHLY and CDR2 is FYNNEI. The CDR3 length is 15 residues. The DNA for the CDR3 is TGTGCCAGCAGGGAAAGGGGTTCTGCTGGAAACACCATATATTTT. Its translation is CASRERGSAGNTIYF.

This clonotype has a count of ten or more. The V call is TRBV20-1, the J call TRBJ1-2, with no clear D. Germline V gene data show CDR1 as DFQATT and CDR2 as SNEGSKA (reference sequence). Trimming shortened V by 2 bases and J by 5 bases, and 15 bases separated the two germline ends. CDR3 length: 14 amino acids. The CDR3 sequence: CSARYGRNIYGYTF. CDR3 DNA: TGCAGTGCTAGATATGGCAGAAATATTTATGGCTACACCTTC.

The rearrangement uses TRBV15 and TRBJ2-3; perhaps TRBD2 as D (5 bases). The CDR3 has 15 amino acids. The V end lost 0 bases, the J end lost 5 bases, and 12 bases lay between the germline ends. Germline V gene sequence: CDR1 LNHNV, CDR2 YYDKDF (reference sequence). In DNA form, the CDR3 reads TGTGCCACCAGCAGAGATAGGCTAGCTGGAGATACGCAGTATTTT. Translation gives CATSRDRLAGDTQYF.

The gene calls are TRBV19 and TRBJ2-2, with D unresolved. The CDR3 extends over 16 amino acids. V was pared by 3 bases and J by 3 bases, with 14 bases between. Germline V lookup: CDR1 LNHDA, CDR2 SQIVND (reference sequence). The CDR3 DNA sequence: TGTGCCAGTAGTATTGCGGCTCGTCGAGACACCGGGGAGCTGTTTTTT. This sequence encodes CASSIAARRDTGELFF.

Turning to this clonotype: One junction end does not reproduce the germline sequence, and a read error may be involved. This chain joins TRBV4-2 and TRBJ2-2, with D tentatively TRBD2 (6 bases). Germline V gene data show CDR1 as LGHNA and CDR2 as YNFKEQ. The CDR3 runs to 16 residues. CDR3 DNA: TGTGCCAGCAGCCAAAGGTACAGCCCGAACACCGGGGGGCTGTTTTTT. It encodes CASSQRYSPNTGGLFF.

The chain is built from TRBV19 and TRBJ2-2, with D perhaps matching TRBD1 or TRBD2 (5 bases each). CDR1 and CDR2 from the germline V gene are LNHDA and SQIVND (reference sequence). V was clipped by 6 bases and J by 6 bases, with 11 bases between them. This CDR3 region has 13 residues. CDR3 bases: TGTGCCAGTAGGACTCGGGGCCCCGGGGAGCTGTTTTTT. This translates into CASRTRGPGELFF.

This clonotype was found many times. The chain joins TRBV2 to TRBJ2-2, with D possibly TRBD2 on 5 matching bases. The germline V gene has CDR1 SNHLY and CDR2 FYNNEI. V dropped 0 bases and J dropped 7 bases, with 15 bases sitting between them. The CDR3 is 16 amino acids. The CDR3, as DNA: TGTGCCAGCAGTGAAGCGGGCGGACTCCGCGGCGGGGAGCTGTTTTTT. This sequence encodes CASSEAGGLRGGELFF. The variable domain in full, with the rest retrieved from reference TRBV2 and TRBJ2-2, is EPEVTQTPSHQVTQMGQEVILRCVPISNHLYFYWYRQILGQKVEFLVSFYNNEISEKSEIFDDQFSVERPDGSNFTLKIRSTKLEDSAMYFCASSEAGGLRGGELFFGEGSRLTVL.

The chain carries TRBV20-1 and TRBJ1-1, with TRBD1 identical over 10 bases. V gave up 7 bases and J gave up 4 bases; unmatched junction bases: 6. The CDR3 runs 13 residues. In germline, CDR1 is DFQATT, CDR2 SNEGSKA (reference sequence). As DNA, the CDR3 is TGCAGTGTAGACAGGGGGCAAGTCACTGAAGCTTTCTTT. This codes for CSVDRGQVTEAFF.

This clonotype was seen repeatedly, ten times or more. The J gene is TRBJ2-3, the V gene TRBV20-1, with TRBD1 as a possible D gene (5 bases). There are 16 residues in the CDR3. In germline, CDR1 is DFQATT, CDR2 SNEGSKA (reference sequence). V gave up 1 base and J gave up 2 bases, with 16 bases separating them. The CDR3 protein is CSARGRRGINTDTQYF. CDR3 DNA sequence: TGCAGTGCTAGAGGGAGAAGGGGTATAAACACAGATACGCAGTATTTT.

The CDR3 sequence is CASSWDREHEQYF. CDR3 DNA: TGTGCCAGCAGTTGGGACAGGGAGCACGAGCAGTACTTC. The V and J genes are TRBV12-3 or TRBV12-4 and TRBJ2-7; 9 bases align to TRBD1. The CDR3 runs to 13 residues. V was clipped by 4 bases and J by 5 bases; unmatched bases: 3.

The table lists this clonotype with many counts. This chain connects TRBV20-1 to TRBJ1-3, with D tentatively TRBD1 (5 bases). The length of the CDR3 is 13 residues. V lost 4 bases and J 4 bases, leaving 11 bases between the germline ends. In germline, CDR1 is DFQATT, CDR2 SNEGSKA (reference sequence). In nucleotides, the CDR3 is TGCAGTGCTATTCAGGGAGGCGGAAACACCATATATTTT. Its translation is CSAIQGGGNTIYF.

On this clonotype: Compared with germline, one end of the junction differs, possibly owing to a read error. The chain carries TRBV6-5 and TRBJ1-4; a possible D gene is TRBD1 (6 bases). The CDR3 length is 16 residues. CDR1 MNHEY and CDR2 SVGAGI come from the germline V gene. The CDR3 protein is CASGYNPTGREGKLFF. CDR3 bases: TGTGCCAGCGGTTACAATCCAACAGGGAGAGAGGGAAAACTGTTTTTT.

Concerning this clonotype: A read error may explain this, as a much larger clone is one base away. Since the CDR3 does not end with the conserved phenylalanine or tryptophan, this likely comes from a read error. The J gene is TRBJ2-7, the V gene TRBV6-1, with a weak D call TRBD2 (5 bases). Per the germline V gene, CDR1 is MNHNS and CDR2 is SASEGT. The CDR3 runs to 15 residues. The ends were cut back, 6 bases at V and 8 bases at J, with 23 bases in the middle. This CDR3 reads CASSAPGLRTPKQYL. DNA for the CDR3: TGTGCCAGCAGCGCACCGGGATTACGAACCCCCAAGCAGTACCTC.

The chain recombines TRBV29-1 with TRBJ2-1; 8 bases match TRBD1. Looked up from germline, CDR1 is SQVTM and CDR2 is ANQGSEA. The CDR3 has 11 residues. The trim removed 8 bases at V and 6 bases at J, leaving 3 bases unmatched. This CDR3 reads CSTGGRNEQFF. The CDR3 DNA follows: TGCAGCACAGGGGGTCGCAATGAGCAGTTCTTC.